A selection of T cell receptor beta chains follows, all from one sample in a study of OX40 agonist ivuxolimab in advanced cancers. Data came from immunoSEQ multiplex PCR; TCRdb stores just in-frame clones and leaves some out. The data contain around 48,000 clones, 77% of them singletons. The sequencing used CD4+ or CD8+ T cells sorted from blood, collected in a trial of the OX40 agonist ivuxolimab. These receptors were obtained from an adult with an advanced solid tumor such as melanoma, head and neck, liver or kidney cancer. Each CDR3 is given with its conserved first and last residue. Each record gives: D gene, J gene, V gene, clone size, CDR3 DNA, CDR3 protein. A D gene is named only where the DNA matches it firmly. A clone size is listed for some rows: how often the clone was seen (once, few, many), or a class if it is expanded.

. | TRBJ2-2 | TRBV6-6 | . | TGTGCCAGCAGTTACTCGGGGTACACCGGGGAGCTGTTTTTT | CASSYSGYTGELFF
TRBD1 | TRBJ1-2 | TRBV28 | few | TGTGCCAGCAGTAACCGACAGGGAAACTATGGCTACACCTTC | CASSNRQGNYGYTF
TRBD1 | TRBJ1-1 | TRBV7-8 | . | TGTGCCAGCAGTGACAGGGTTGAAGCTTTCTTT | CASSDRVEAFF
TRBD2 | TRBJ2-1 | TRBV19 | . | TGTGCCAGTAGGAAAACTAGCGGGAGTGGTTTCCATGAGCAGTTCTTC | CASRKTSGSGFHEQFF
TRBD2 | TRBJ2-7 | TRBV4-2 | . | TGTGCCAGCAGCCAAGCGCGTAGCGGGAGCTACGAGCAGTACTTC | CASSQARSGSYEQYF
. | TRBJ1-1 | TRBV28 | . | TGTGCCAGCAGTGGAGGAGGGGAGGGGAGCACTGAAGCTTTCTTT | CASSGGGEGSTEAFF
. | TRBJ2-3 | TRBV5-6 | few | TGTGCCAGCAGCGGAAAAGGAGGGGTGAATACGCAGTATTTT | CASSGKGGVNTQYF
TRBD2 | TRBJ2-7 | TRBV6-5 | few | TGTGCCAGCAGTCGAGCGGGAGCAAACTACGAGCAGTACTTC | CASSRAGANYEQYF
. | TRBJ2-7 | TRBV7-2 | . | TGTGCCAGCAGCACTCAGGCGGGTAACGAGTACTTC | CASSTQAGNEYF
TRBD1 | TRBJ1-4 | TRBV6-6 | . | TGTGCCAGCAGAAACCGGGGGACAGCGATTAATGAAAAACTGTTTTTT | CASRNRGTAINEKLFF
. | TRBJ2-1 | TRBV28 | . | TGTGCCAGCAGTTCCGGCTCTAAGTTCTTC | CASSSGSKFF
. | TRBJ1-1 | TRBV30 | . | TGTGCCTGGAGGACGACAGGGAACACTGAAGCTTTCTTT | CAWRTTGNTEAFF
TRBD1 | TRBJ2-1 | TRBV9 | few | TGTGCCAGCAGCGTAGGAGGGACAGGCTCCTACAATGAGCAGTTCTTC | CASSVGGTGSYNEQFF
. | TRBJ2-7 | TRBV28 | few | TGTGCCAGCAGTTTATCACCTGGCCTCGGTGCGGTGAGCTCCTACGAGCAGTACTTC | CASSLSPGLGAVSSYEQYF
. | TRBJ2-5 | TRBV27 | . | TGTGCCAGCAGTTTAAGACCGGGAGAGACCCAGTACTTC | CASSLRPGETQYF
. | TRBJ2-5 | TRBV7-2 | . | TGTGCCAGCAGCACCCAGGCGTGGGACCAAGAGACCCAGTACTTC | CASSTQAWDQETQYF